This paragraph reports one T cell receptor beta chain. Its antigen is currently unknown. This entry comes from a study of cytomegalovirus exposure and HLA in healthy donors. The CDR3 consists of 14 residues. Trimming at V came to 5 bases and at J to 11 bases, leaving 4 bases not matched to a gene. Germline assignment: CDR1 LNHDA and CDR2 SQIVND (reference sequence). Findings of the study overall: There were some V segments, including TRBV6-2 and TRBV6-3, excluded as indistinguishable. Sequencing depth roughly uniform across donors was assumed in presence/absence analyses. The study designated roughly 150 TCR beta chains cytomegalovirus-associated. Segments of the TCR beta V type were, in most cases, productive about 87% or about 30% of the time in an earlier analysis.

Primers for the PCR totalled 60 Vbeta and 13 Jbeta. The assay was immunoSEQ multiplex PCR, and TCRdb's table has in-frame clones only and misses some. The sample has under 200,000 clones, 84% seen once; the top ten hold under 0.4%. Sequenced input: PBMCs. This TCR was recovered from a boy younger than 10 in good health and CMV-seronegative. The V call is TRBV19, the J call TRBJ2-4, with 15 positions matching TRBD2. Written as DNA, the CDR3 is TGTGCCAGTAGTCGTCGGACTAGCGGGAGGGTTCAGTACTTC. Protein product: CASSRRTSGRVQYF.